The 15 T cell receptor beta chains below all came from one sample that was sequenced in a study of blood T cell repertoires in COVID-19. Clones were read by immunoSEQ multiplex PCR, and TCRdb kept only the in-frame ones, dropping some. The repertoire includes around 300,000 clones, under 90% of them detected once, and around 2% sits in the top ten. Sequences were obtained from peripheral blood. All receptors derive from a middle-aged man with acute or convalescent COVID-19.

This chain uses TRBV5-1 with TRBJ2-7; D remains unclear. Deletions cut 5 bases from V and 1 base from J, with 13 bases between. Looked up from germline, CDR1 is SGHRS and CDR2 is YFSETQ. This CDR3 is built from 14 residues. CDR3 amino acids: CASSGQDISYEQYF. CDR3 bases: TGCGCCAGCAGTGGGCAGGATATATCCTACGAGCAGTACTTC.

The chain joins TRBV11-2 to TRBJ1-2, with a tentative D call TRBD1 (5 bases). Germline CDR1 is SGHAT and CDR2 is FQNNGV. The V and J ends lost 5 bases and 4 bases respectively, with 14 bases between them. CDR3 length: 14 amino acids. The CDR3, as DNA: TGTGCCAGCAGCCGAGCCCGGGGGGGCTATGGCTACACCTTC. Translation: CASSRARGGYGYTF.

The V and J genes are TRBV24-1 and TRBJ2-2; 7 bases align to TRBD1. Germline V gives CDR1 KGHDR, CDR2 SFDVKD. The CDR3 contains 14 residues. V dropped 9 bases and J dropped 7; count of bases not matched to a gene: 10. The CDR3 region is CATGEGAPGGELFF. CDR3 sequence (DNA): TGTGCCACCGGCGAGGGGGCCCCAGGCGGGGAGCTGTTTTTT.

CDR3 residues: CASSPTGGSQPQHF. The CDR3, as DNA: TGTGCCAGCAGCCCGACAGGGGGCAGTCAGCCCCAGCATTTT. V usage is TRBV9 and J usage is TRBJ1-5; 10 bases agree with TRBD1. CDR1 is SGDLS, CDR2 YYNGEE, per germline. The V gene end was trimmed by 4 bases and the J gene end by 6 bases; junction bases not matched to a gene: 4. This CDR3 region has 14 residues.

The chain uses TRBV30 and TRBJ2-2, with 10 nucleotides matching TRBD1. V shed 5 bases and J 1 base; nucleotides not matched to a gene: 4. Looked up from germline, CDR1 is GTSNPN and CDR2 is SVGIG (reference sequence). The CDR3 runs to 15 residues. CDR3 nucleotide sequence: TGTGCCTGGCCGGGGACAGGGGAGAACACCGGGGAGCTGTTTTTT. Amino acids: CAWPGTGENTGELFF.

The rearrangement joins TRBV6-5 to TRBJ1-2; 9 nucleotides agree with TRBD1. With 7 bases clipped from V and 7 bases from J, the junction kept 13 bases outside the gene matches. Per the germline V gene, CDR1 is MNHEY and CDR2 is SVGAGI. The length of the CDR3 is 15 residues. The CDR3: CASTTRTGASSGYTF. CDR3 bases: TGTGCCAGCACCACCCGGACAGGGGCCTCAAGTGGCTACACCTTC.

CDR3 in amino acids: CASSPTGGLATNEKLFF. The DNA for the CDR3 is TGTGCCAGCAGCCCGACAGGGGGCCTCGCAACTAATGAAAAACTGTTTTTT. The chain is built from TRBV7-2 and TRBJ1-4; 10 bases fit TRBD1. The V segment lost 5 bases and the J segment 0 bases; nucleotides outside the gene matches: 6. Per germline, CDR1 SGHTA and CDR2 FQGNSA. The CDR3 sequence is 17 residues long.

The chain recombines TRBV3-1 (or the pseudogene TRBV3-2) with TRBJ1-5; D uncertain. The CDR3 has 15 amino acids. Germline V gene data show CDR1 as LGHDT and CDR2 as YNNKEL (reference sequence). V gave up 1 base and J gave up 3 bases, with 10 bases separating them. The chain's CDR3 is CASSQGYLNNQPQHF. The CDR3 region has the DNA TGTGCCAGCAGCCAAGGTTATCTAAACAATCAGCCCCAGCATTTT.

The genes are TRBV5-1 and TRBJ1-4; TRBD1 agrees at 10 bases. The trim removed 3 bases at V and 8 bases at J, leaving 4 bases unmatched. Germline CDR1 reads SGHRS; CDR2 reads YFSETQ. There are 14 residues in the CDR3. The CDR3 DNA follows: TGCGCCAGCAGCTCCTGGGACAGGGGCGAAAAACTGTTTTTT. It yields the protein CASSSWDRGEKLFF.

V gene TRBV7-6 combines with J gene TRBJ1-4; D gene uncertain. V was cut by 4 bases and J by 7 bases, with 7 bases left in between. The CDR3 sequence is 12 residues long. Germline V gene lookup returns CDR1 SGHVS and CDR2 FNYEAQ. In DNA, the CDR3 is TGTGCCAGCAGCTCCAGAACTGAAAAACTGTTTTTT. Translated, it gives CASSSRTEKLFF.

The chain has TRBV5-1 and TRBJ1-1; 7 nucleotides line up with TRBD1. The CDR3 has 15 residues. Trimming at V came to 4 bases and at J to 5 bases, leaving 11 bases not matched to a gene. Germline loops: CDR1 SGHRS, CDR2 YFSETQ. CDR3 sequence reads: CASSLLQGSGTEAFF. DNA of the CDR3: TGCGCCAGCAGCCTCCTACAGGGGTCCGGGACTGAAGCTTTCTTT. Using reference TRBV5-1 and TRBJ1-1 for the parts outside the CDR3, the full variable domain is KAGVTQTPRYLIKTRGQQVTLSCSPISGHRSVSWYQQTPGQGLQFLFEYFSETQRNKGNFPGRFSGRQFSNSRSEMNVSTLELGDSALYLCASSLLQGSGTEAFFGQGTRLTVV.

The chain links TRBV19 to TRBJ1-5, with 11 bases matching TRBD1. CDR1 and CDR2 (germline): LNHDA, SQIVND (reference sequence). The CDR3 has 14 residues. V gave up 9 bases and J gave up 6 bases; unmatched junction bases: 7. DNA of the CDR3: TGTGCCAGCACCTACGGGACAGGGGGTCAGCCCCAGCATTTT. It encodes CASTYGTGGQPQHF.

This chain joins TRBV9 and TRBJ1-2; 9 bases map to TRBD1. Losses at the gene ends were 0 bases for V and 6 bases for J; bases not matched to a gene: 9. The germline V gene encodes CDR1 SGDLS and CDR2 YYNGEE. This CDR3 contains 16 residues. CDR3 amino acids: CASSVGNRGPRDGYTF. The DNA for the CDR3 is TGTGCCAGCAGCGTAGGAAACAGGGGGCCTCGAGATGGCTACACCTTC.

The J gene is TRBJ2-7, the V gene TRBV6-6; possible D gene TRBD2, 5 bases. There are 12 residues in the CDR3. V lost 10 bases and J 5 bases, leaving 15 bases between the germline ends. CDR1 is MNHNY and CDR2 is SVGAGI in the germline V gene (reference sequence). The CDR3 spells CATGGYRNEQYF. The CDR3 DNA is TGTGCCACCGGAGGCTATAGGAACGAGCAGTACTTC.

This clone was found once. Germline and junction disagree at one end, which may indicate a read error. The rearrangement uses TRBV7-7 and TRBJ2-5; 12 positions agree with TRBD2. The CDR3 covers 15 residues. Germline values: CDR1 SSHAT, CDR2 FNYEAQ (reference sequence). CDR3 region: CASSLGTSGQETQYF. In nucleotides, the CDR3 is TGTGCTAGCAGCTTAGGGACTAGCGGGCAAGAGACCCAGTACTTC. Variable domain in full (rest from reference TRBV7-7 and TRBJ2-5): GAGVSQSPRYKVTKRGQDVTLRCDPISSHATLYWYQQALGQGPEFLTYFNYEAQPDKSGLPSDRFSAERPEGSISTLTIQRTEQRDSAMYRCASSLGTSGQETQYFGPGTRLLVL.